One and the same sample provided the 9 T cell receptor beta chains below, sequenced in a study of T cell responses to AZD1222 COVID-19 vaccine. Clones were sequenced by immunoSEQ multiplex PCR, and TCRdb holds only the in-frame ones, with some missing. The sample has approximately 120,000 clones; 70% to 90% are singletons. The sample in question was peripheral blood, obtained 28 days after the second AZD1222 dose. Receptors originate from an adult who received the AZD1222 COVID-19 vaccine.

This clone has only a few counts. The chain has TRBV28 and TRBJ2-3; D is undetermined. The CDR3 consists of 16 residues. From germline, CDR1 is MDHEN and CDR2 SYDVKM. The V gene lost 4 bases and the J gene lost 4 bases, with 18 bases spanning the gap. The CDR3 DNA reads TGTGCCAGCAGTTCCCGGTGGGGAATCGATGCAGATACGCAGTATTTT. Protein product: CASSSRWGIDADTQYF.

V and J are TRBV7-2 and TRBJ1-2, with D unresolved. Trimming stripped 6 bases from V and 0 bases from J, with 11 bases between. CDR1 is SGHTA, CDR2 FQGNSA, per germline. This CDR3 region has 14 residues. The CDR3 DNA reads TGTGCCAGCAGTTCCCTGAGGGCTAACTATGGCTACACCTTC. This codes for CASSSLRANYGYTF. The variable domain in full, with the rest retrieved from reference TRBV7-2 and TRBJ1-2, is GAGVSQSPSNKVTEKGKDVELRCDPISGHTALYWYRQSLGQGLEFLIYFQGNSAPDKSGLPSDRFSAERTGGSVSTLTIQRTQQEDSAVYLCASSSLRANYGYTFGSGTRLTVV.

CDR3: CSVEAKDEGSEAFF. CDR3 DNA sequence: TGCAGCGTTGAAGCAAAGGATGAGGGGAGTGAAGCTTTCTTT. The chain is built from TRBV29-1 and TRBJ1-1; D possibly corresponds to TRBD1 (5 bases). Germline-derived CDR1 and CDR2 are SQVTM and ANQGSEA. Trimming stripped 1 base from V and 7 bases from J, with 16 bases between. The CDR3 runs 14 residues. Using reference TRBV29-1 and TRBJ1-1 for the parts outside the CDR3, the full variable domain is SAVISQKPSRDICQRGTSLTIQCQVDSQVTMMFWYRQQPGQSLTLIATANQGSEATYESGFVIDKFPISRPNLTFSTLTVSNMSPEDSSIYLCSVEAKDEGSEAFFGQGTRLTVV.

The rearrangement uses TRBV12-3 or TRBV12-4 and TRBJ2-1; D ambiguous. The V gene lost 7 bases and the J gene lost 10 bases, with 17 bases spanning the gap. The CDR3 sequence is 13 residues long. Here the CDR3 reads CASTNIRAEEQFF. CDR3 nucleotide sequence: TGTGCCAGCACTAATATAAGGGCGGAGGAGCAGTTCTTC.

The chain joins TRBV5-1 to TRBJ2-7, with D perhaps matching TRBD2 (6 bases). The CDR3 has 13 residues. V lost 1 base and J lost 6, with 11 bases in between. Germline CDR1 SGHRS, CDR2 YFSETQ. CDR3 coding DNA: TGCGCCAGCAGCTTGAGGTCCGGGAGCGAGCAGTACTTC. Residues: CASSLRSGSEQYF.

This chain connects TRBV5-4 to TRBJ2-2, with 8 bases that match TRBD2. The junction had 10 bases not matched to a gene; V was cut back by 4 bases and J by 5 bases. Germline assignment: CDR1 SGHNT and CDR2 YYREEE (reference sequence). The CDR3 runs 16 residues. CDR3 in DNA: TGTGCCAGCAGCCCCCCCGACAGCGGGGGAACCGGGGAGCTGTTTTTT. The encoded protein is CASSPPDSGGTGELFF.

The chain joins TRBV5-1 to TRBJ1-5; D not certain. The CDR3 spans 17 residues. Germline CDR1 SGHRS, CDR2 YFSETQ. Trimming stripped 0 bases from V and 2 bases from J, with 15 bases between. The CDR3 spells CASSLVSVRFGNQPQHF. CDR3 in DNA: TGCGCCAGCAGCTTGGTATCGGTAAGGTTTGGCAATCAGCCCCAGCATTTT.

V and J are TRBV6-5 and TRBJ1-2; D possibly corresponds to TRBD1 (6 bases). V was pared by 2 bases and J by 1 base, with 11 bases between. Germline assignment: CDR1 MNHEY and CDR2 SVGAGI. The length of the CDR3 is 15 residues. The CDR3 nucleotides are TGTGCCAGCAGTTACCTTCGACAGGTTAACTATGGCTACACCTTC. Protein product: CASSYLRQVNYGYTF.

The CDR3, as DNA: TGTGCCAGCAGCTTGATCACGGGAGGGAACACCGGGGAGCTGTTTTTT. It encodes CASSLITGGNTGELFF. The gene calls are TRBV11-3 and TRBJ2-2; 7 nucleotides agree with TRBD2. V was pared by 3 bases and J by 1 base, with 5 bases of the junction left unmatched. The CDR3 is 16 residues long. Germline V gene sequence: CDR1 SGHNT, CDR2 YENEEA.